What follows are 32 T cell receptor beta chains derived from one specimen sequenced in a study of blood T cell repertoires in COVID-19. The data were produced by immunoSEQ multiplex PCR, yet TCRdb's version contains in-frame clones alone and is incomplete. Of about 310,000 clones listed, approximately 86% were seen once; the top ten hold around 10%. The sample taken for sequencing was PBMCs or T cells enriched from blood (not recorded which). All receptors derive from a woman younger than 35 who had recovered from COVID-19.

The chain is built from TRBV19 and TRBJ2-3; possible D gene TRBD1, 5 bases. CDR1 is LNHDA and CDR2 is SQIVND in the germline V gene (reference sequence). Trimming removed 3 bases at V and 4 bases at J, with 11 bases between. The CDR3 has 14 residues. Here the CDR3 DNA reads TGTGCCAGTAGTATGGGGCTCCCCGCAGATACGCAGTATTTT. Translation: CASSMGLPADTQYF.

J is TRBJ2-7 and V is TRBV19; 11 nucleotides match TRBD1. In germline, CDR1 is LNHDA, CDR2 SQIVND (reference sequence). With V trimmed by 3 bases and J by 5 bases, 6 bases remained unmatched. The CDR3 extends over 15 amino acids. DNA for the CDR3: TGTGCCAGTAGTATCCGGACAGGGGGCTGGGACGAGCAGTACTTC. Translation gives CASSIRTGGWDEQYF.

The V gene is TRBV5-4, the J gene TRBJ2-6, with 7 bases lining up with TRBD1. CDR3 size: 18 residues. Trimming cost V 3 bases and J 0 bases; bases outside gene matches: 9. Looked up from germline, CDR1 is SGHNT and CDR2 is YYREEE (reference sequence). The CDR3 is CASSYRPGQSSGANVLTF. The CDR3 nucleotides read TGTGCCAGCAGCTATAGACCGGGACAGAGCTCTGGGGCCAACGTCCTGACTTTC.

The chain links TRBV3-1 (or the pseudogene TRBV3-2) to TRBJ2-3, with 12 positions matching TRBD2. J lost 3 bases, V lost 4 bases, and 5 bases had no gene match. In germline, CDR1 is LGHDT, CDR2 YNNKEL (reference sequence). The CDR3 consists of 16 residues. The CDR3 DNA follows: TGTGCCAGCAGCCGAGGACTAGCGGGACTTACAGATACGCAGTATTTT. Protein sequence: CASSRGLAGLTDTQYF.

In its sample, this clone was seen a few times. The CDR3 loop reads CASSSIPPGGELFF. The CDR3 DNA reads TGTGCCAGCAGTTCGATCCCCCCCGGCGGGGAGCTGTTTTTT. The genes are TRBV27 and TRBJ2-2; no clear D gene. The germline gives CDR1 MNHEY, CDR2 SMNVEV (reference sequence). V lost 4 bases to trimming and J lost 7 bases, with 13 bases between them. The CDR3 has 14 amino acids.

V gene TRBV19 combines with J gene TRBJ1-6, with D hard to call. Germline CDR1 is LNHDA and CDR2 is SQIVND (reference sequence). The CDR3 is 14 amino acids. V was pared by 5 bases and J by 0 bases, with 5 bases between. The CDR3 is CASSYGSYNSPLHF. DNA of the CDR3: TGTGCCAGTAGTTACGGCTCCTATAATTCACCCCTCCACTTT.

The CDR3 loop is CASSLTSGRDTQYF. The CDR3 DNA follows: TGTGCCAGCAGCTTGACAAGCGGGAGGGATACGCAGTATTTT. The genes are TRBV7-9 and TRBJ2-3; 9 nucleotides line up with TRBD2. The junction had 4 bases not matched to a gene; V was cut back by 3 bases and J by 6 bases. There are 14 residues in the CDR3. The V gene's germline CDR1 is SEHNR and CDR2 FQNEAQ (reference sequence). Variable domain in full (rest from reference TRBV7-9 and TRBJ2-3): DTGVSQNPRHKITKRGQNVTFRCDPISEHNRLYWYRQTLGQGPEFLTYFQNEAQLEKSRLLSDRFSAERPKGSFSTLEIQRTEQGDSAMYLCASSLTSGRDTQYFGPGTRLTVL.

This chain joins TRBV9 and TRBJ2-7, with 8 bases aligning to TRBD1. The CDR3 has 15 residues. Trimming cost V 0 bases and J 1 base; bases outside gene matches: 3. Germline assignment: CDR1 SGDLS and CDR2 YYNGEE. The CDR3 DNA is TGTGCCAGCAGCGTAGGGACAGGGAAATCCTACGAGCAGTACTTC. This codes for CASSVGTGKSYEQYF.

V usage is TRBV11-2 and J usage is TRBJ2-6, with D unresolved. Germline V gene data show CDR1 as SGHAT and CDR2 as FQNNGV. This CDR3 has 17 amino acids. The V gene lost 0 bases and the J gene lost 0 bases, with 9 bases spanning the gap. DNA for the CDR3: TGTGCCAGCAGCTTAGAACTAAGGTACTCTGGGGCCAACGTCCTGACTTTC. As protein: CASSLELRYSGANVLTF.

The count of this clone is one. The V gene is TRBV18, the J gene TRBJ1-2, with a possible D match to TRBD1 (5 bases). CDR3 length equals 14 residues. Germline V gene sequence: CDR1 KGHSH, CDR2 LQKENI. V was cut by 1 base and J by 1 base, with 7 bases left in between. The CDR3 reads CASSPQGINYGYTF. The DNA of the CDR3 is TGTGCCAGCTCACCACAGGGGATTAACTATGGCTACACCTTC. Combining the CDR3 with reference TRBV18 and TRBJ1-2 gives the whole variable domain NAGVMQNPRHLVRRRGQEARLRCSPMKGHSHVYWYRQLPEEGLKFMVYLQKENIIDESGMPKERFSAEFPKEGPSILRIQQVVRGDSAAYFCASSPQGINYGYTFGSGTRLTVV.

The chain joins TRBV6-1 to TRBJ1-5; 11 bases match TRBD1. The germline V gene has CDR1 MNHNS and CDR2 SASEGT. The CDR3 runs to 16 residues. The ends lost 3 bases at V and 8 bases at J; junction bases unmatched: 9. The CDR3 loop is CASSDPGQGVWEPQHF. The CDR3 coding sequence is TGTGCCAGCAGTGATCCGGGACAGGGGGTCTGGGAGCCCCAGCATTTT.

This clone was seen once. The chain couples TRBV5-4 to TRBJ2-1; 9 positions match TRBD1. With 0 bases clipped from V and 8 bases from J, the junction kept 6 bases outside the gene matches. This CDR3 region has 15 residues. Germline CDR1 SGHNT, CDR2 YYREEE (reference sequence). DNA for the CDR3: TGTGCCAGCAGCTTGGGAGGGACAGGGATGGATGAGCAGTTCTTC. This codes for CASSLGGTGMDEQFF.

The CDR3 coding sequence is TGTGCCAGCAGTTATAGTCTTCCCAATCAGCCCCAGCATTTT. Protein product: CASSYSLPNQPQHF. The chain recombines TRBV6-2 or TRBV6-3 with TRBJ1-5; D not certain. V lost 3 bases, J lost 3 bases, and 9 bases lay in between. The germline V gene has CDR1 MNHEY and CDR2 SVGEGT. The CDR3 sequence is 14 residues long.

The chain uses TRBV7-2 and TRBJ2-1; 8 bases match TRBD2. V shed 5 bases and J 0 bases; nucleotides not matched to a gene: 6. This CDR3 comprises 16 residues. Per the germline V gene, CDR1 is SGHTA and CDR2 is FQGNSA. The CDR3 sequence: CASSPRRGGSYNEQFF. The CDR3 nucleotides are TGTGCCAGCAGCCCCCGCCGGGGGGGCTCCTACAATGAGCAGTTCTTC.

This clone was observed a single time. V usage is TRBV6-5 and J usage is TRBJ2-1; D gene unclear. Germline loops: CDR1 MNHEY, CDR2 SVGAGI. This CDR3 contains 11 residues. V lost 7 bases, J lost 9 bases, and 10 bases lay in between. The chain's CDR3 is CASKSGSEQFF. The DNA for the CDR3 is TGTGCCAGCAAATCGGGTAGTGAGCAGTTCTTC.

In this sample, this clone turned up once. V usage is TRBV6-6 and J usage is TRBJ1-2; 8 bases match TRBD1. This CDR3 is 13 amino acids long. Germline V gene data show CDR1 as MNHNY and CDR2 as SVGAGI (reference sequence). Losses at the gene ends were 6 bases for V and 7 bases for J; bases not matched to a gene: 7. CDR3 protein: CASSGQGTGGYTF. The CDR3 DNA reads TGTGCCAGCAGCGGACAGGGTACAGGTGGCTACACCTTC.

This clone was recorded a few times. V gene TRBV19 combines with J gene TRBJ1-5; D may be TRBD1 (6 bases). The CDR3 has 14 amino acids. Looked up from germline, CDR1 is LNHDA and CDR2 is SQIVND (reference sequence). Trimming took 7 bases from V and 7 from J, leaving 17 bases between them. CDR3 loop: CASTPGGLRQPQHF. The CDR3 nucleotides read TGTGCCAGTACCCCTGGGGGCCTGAGGCAGCCCCAGCATTTT.

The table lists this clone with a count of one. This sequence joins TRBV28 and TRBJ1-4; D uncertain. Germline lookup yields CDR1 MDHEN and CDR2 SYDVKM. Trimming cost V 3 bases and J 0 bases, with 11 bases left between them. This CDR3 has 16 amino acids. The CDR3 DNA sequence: TGTGCCAGCAGTTTCCACTCAACTGCAACTAATGAAAAACTGTTTTTT. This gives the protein CASSFHSTATNEKLFF.

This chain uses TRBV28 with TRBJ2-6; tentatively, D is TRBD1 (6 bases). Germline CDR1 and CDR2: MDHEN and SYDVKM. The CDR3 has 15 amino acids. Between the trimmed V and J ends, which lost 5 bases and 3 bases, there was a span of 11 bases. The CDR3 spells CASSLQGYGANVLTF. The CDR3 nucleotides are TGTGCCAGCAGTCTGCAGGGGTATGGGGCCAACGTCCTGACTTTC.

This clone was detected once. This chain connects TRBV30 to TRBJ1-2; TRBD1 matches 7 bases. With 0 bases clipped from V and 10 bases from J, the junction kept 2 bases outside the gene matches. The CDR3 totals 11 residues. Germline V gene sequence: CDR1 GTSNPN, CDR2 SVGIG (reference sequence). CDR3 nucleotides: TGTGCCTGGAGTGTGGAGGGGGCCTACACCTTC. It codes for CAWSVEGAYTF.

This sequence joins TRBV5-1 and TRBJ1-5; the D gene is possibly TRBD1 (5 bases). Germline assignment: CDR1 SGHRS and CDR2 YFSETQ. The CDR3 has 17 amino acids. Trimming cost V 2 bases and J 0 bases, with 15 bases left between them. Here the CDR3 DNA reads TGCGCCAGCAGCTTTCCCGGGACTGCAGATAGCAATCAGCCCCAGCATTTT. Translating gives CASSFPGTADSNQPQHF.

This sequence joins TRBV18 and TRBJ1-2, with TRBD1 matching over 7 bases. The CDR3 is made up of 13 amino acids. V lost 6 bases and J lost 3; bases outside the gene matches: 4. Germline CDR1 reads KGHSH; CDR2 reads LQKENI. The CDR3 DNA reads TGTGCCAGCTCGAATGGACAGGACTATGGCTACACCTTC. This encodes CASSNGQDYGYTF.

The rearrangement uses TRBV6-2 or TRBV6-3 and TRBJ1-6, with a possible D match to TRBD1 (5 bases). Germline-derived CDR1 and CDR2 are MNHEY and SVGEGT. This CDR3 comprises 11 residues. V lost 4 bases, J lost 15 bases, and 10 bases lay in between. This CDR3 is CASSSGHSLHF. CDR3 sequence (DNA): TGTGCCAGCAGTTCCGGACACAGCCTCCACTTT.

The CDR3 bases are TGTGCCAGCAGCTACGCAACTAGCGGGGGGGATGAGCAGTTCTTC. Protein: CASSYATSGGDEQFF. This sequence joins TRBV5-4 and TRBJ2-1; 13 nucleotides align to TRBD2. Germline loops: CDR1 SGHNT, CDR2 YYREEE (reference sequence). The J segment lost 8 bases and the V segment lost 3 bases, leaving 5 bases of the junction unmatched. This CDR3 region has 15 residues.

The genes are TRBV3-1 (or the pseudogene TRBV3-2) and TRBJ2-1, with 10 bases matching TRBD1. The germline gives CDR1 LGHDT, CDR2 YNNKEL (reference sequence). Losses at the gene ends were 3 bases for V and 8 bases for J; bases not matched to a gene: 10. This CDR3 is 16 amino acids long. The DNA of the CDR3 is TGTGCCAGCAGCCAGTATGCGGGACAGGGGATATATGAGCAGTTCTTC. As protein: CASSQYAGQGIYEQFF.

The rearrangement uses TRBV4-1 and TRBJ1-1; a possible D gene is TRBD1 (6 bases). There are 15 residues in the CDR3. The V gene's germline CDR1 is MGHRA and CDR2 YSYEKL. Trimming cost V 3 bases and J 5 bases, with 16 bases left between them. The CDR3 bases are TGCGCCAGCAGCCACTCACCCAGGGGTCGGACTGAAGCTTTCTTT. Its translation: CASSHSPRGRTEAFF.

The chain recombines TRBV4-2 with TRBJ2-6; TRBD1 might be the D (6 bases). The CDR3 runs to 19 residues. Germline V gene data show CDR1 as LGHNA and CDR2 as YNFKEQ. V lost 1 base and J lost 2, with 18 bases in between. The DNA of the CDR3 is TGTGCCAGCAGCCAAGCCACAGGGATTTCCGTCACTGGGGCCAACGTCCTGACTTTC. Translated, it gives CASSQATGISVTGANVLTF.

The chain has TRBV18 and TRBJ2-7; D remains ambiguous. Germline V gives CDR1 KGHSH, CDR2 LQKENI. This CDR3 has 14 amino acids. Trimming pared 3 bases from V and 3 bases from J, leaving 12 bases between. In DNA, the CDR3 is TGTGCCAGCTCACCGTTTGGTCGAGACTACGAGCAGTACTTC. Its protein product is CASSPFGRDYEQYF.

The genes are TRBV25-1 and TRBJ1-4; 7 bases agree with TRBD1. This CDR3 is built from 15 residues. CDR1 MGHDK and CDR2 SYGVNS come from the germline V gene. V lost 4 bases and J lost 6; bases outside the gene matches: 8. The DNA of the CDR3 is TGTGCCAGCAGTGCATACAGGGGTGGGGATGAAAAACTGTTTTTT. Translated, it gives CASSAYRGGDEKLFF.

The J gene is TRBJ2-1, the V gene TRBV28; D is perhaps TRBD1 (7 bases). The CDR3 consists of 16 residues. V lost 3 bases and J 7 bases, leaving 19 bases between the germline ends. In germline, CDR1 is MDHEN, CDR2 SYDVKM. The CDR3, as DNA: TGTGCCAGCAGTTTCCTGGAGGGGGCGACGGGGAATGAGCAGTTCTTC. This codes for CASSFLEGATGNEQFF.

The CDR3 bases are TGTGCCAGCTCACCACCGGGACAGGGTCCGTACGAGCAGTACTTC. Translating it yields CASSPPGQGPYEQYF. The J gene is TRBJ2-7, the V gene TRBV18, with 9 bases lining up with TRBD1. The CDR3 length is 15 residues. Losses at the gene ends were 0 bases for V and 4 bases for J; bases not matched to a gene: 4. CDR1 KGHSH and CDR2 LQKENI come from the germline V gene.

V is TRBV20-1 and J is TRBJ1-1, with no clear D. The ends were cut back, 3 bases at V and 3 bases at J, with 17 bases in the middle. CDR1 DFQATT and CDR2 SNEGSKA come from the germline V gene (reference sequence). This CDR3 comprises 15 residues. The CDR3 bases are TGCAGTGCTAGTGGTGGGCAGTTGTTGGACACTGAAGCTTTCTTT. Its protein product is CSASGGQLLDTEAFF.